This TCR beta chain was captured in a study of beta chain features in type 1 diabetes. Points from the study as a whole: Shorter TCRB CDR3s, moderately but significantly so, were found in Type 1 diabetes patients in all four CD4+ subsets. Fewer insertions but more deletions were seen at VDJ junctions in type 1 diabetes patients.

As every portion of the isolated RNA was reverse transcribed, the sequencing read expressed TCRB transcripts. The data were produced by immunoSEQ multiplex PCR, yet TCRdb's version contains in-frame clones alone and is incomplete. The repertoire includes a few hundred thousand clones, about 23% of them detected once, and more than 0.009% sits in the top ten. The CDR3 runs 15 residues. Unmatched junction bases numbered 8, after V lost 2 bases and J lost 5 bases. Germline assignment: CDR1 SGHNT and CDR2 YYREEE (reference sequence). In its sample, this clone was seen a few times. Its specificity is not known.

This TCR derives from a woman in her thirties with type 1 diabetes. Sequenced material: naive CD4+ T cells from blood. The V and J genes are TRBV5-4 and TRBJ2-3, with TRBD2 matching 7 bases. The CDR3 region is CASSFGGSGEDTQYF. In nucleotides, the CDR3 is TGTGCCAGCAGCTTCGGCGGGAGCGGGGAAGATACGCAGTATTTT.